This T cell receptor beta chain was retrieved from a study of early T cells in non-severe SARS-CoV-2 infection. Per the germline V gene, CDR1 is DFQATT and CDR2 is SNEGSKA (reference sequence). V lost 7 bases, J lost 6 bases, and 8 bases stayed unmatched. The CDR3 has 13 amino acids. This clonotype has a handful of counts. TCRdb re-called the 5' RACE reads with MiXCR, one entry per CDR3 protein. Of 80,000 to 95,000 distinct CDR3 sequences listed, roughly 13% are singletons. The sample comprised whole blood. The receptor was isolated from an adult who was a healthcare worker with PCR-confirmed SARS-CoV-2 infection or an uninfected control (not recorded which). The V and J genes are TRBV20-1 and TRBJ2-1; 8 bases agree with TRBD1. CDR3 sequence: CSVSDRDINEQFF. In DNA, the CDR3 is TGCAGTGTATCGGACAGGGATATCAATGAGCAGTTCTTC.